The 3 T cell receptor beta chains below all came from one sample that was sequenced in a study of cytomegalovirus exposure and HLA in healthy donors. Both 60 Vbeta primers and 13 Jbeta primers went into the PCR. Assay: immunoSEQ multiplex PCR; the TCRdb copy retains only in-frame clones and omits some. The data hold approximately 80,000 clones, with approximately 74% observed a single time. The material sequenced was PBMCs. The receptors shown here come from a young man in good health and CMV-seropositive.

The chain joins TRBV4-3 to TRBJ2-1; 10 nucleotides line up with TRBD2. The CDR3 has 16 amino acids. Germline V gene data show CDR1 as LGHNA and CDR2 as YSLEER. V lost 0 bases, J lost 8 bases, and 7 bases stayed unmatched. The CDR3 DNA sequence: TGCGCCAGCAGCCAAGAATACCTAGCGGGAGAATATGAGCAGTTCTTC. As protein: CASSQEYLAGEYEQFF.

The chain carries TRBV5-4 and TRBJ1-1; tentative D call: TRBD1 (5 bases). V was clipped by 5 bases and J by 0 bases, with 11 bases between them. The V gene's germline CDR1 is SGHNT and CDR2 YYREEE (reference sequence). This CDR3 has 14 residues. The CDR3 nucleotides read TGTGCCAGCAGGGGGGGGGTCATGAACACTGAAGCTTTCTTT. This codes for CASRGGVMNTEAFF.

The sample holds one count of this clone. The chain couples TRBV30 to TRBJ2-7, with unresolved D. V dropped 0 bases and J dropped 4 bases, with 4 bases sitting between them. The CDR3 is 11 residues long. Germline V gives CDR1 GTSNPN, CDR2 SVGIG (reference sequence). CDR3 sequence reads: CAWSVQYEQYF. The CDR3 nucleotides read TGTGCCTGGAGTGTACAGTACGAGCAGTACTTC.